These 18 T cell receptor beta chains were all obtained from the same sample, sequenced in a study of blood T cell repertoires in COVID-19. Method: immunoSEQ multiplex PCR; TCRdb's copy keeps in-frame clones and lacks some. The sample gives some 190,000 clones, approximately 87% of which show up once; approximately 18% is in the top ten. What was sequenced was peripheral blood. These TCRs come from a person between 65 and 79 years old with COVID-19, enrolled during active disease.

CDR3 sequence (DNA): TGTGCCAGCAGTCTCGTCCGGGGTACAGGGGATTCACCCCTCCACTTT. It yields the protein CASSLVRGTGDSPLHF. The chain carries TRBV4-2 and TRBJ1-6; 7 nucleotides agree with TRBD1. Unmatched junction bases numbered 13, after V lost 6 bases and J lost 8 bases. The CDR3 runs 16 residues. CDR1 and CDR2 from the germline V gene are LGHNA and YNFKEQ.

The chain joins TRBV11-1 to TRBJ2-7; 15 bases are shared with TRBD2. Germline CDR1 and CDR2: SGHAT and FQDESV (reference sequence). After removal of 3 bases from V and 5 bases from J, the junction contained 2 bases not matched to a gene. CDR3 length equals 15 residues. The CDR3 bases are TGTGCCAGCAGCTTGGGACTAGCGGGAGGTGACGAGCAGTACTTC. This gives the protein CASSLGLAGGDEQYF.

V gene TRBV6-1 combines with J gene TRBJ1-5; weak D call: TRBD1 (6 bases). V lost 2 bases and J 7 bases, leaving 9 bases between the germline ends. The V gene's germline CDR1 is MNHNS and CDR2 SASEGT. The CDR3 is 13 amino acids. As DNA, the CDR3 is TGTGCCAGCAGTGAAACAGGGCGCCAGCCCCAGCATTTT. Translation gives CASSETGRQPQHF.

This chain connects TRBV7-3 to TRBJ2-1; 9 bases match TRBD2. Looked up from germline, CDR1 is SGHTA and CDR2 is FQGTGA. The CDR3 has 16 residues. The trim removed 5 bases at V and 3 bases at J, leaving 8 bases unmatched. This CDR3 reads CASSVKAGGNYNEQFF. DNA for the CDR3: TGTGCCAGCAGCGTGAAAGCGGGAGGTAACTACAATGAGCAGTTCTTC.

The chain links TRBV28 to TRBJ1-2; 7 nucleotides align to TRBD1. V lost 6 bases to trimming and J lost 1 base; unmatched junction nucleotides: 5. Looked up from germline, CDR1 is MDHEN and CDR2 is SYDVKM. CDR3 size: 14 residues. The CDR3 nucleotides are TGTGCCAGCAGCGGGACAGCCGGTAACTATGGCTACACCTTC. Translating it yields CASSGTAGNYGYTF.

The rearrangement uses TRBV29-1 and TRBJ2-1; TRBD1 agrees at 7 bases. Germline values: CDR1 SQVTM, CDR2 ANQGSEA. The V gene end was trimmed by 6 bases and the J gene end by 5 bases; junction bases not matched to a gene: 13. The CDR3 extends over 15 amino acids. The CDR3 coding sequence is TGCAGCGTCCCGAAGTGGGGACAGATAGACAATGAGCAGTTCTTC. Amino acid sequence: CSVPKWGQIDNEQFF.

Only a few counts were recorded for this clone. The CDR3 loop reads CASSGTVYEQYF. In nucleotides, the CDR3 is TGTGCCAGCTCCGGGACAGTGTACGAGCAGTACTTC. The chain uses TRBV6-6 and TRBJ2-7; 7 nucleotides agree with TRBD1. The CDR3 has 12 residues. Germline V lookup: CDR1 MNHNY, CDR2 SVGAGI (reference sequence). V gave up 8 bases and J gave up 4 bases; unmatched junction bases: 5.

V gene TRBV28 combines with J gene TRBJ2-7, with 8 nucleotides matching TRBD1. The germline CDR1 and CDR2 sequences are MDHEN and SYDVKM. The ends lost 6 bases at V and 2 bases at J; junction bases unmatched: 9. CDR3 length equals 15 residues. The CDR3 protein is CASSDKTGVAYEQYF. The CDR3 nucleotides read TGTGCCAGCAGCGATAAGACAGGGGTGGCCTACGAGCAGTACTTC.

J is TRBJ2-7 and V is TRBV10-3; D might be TRBD1 (6 bases). Trimming cost V 4 bases and J 2 bases, with 12 bases left between them. The CDR3 length is 14 residues. Germline loops: CDR1 ENHRY, CDR2 SYGVKD. This CDR3 is CAISASRGAYEQYF. CDR3 bases: TGTGCCATCAGTGCGAGCAGGGGAGCCTACGAGCAGTACTTC.

The chain couples TRBV5-1 to TRBJ1-2; 9 bases are a match to TRBD1. Germline CDR1 and CDR2: SGHRS and YFSETQ. V gave up 2 bases and J gave up 8 bases; unmatched junction bases: 4. This CDR3 spans 13 amino acids. The CDR3 nucleotides read TGCGCCAGCAGCTTCCGGACAGGGGAGGGCTACACCTTC. Translation gives CASSFRTGEGYTF.

The V call is TRBV5-1, the J call TRBJ1-1; D not resolved. Germline V gives CDR1 SGHRS, CDR2 YFSETQ. CDR3 length: 14 residues. V shed 4 bases and J shed 0 bases, with 10 bases lying between them. Written as DNA, the CDR3 is TGCGCCAGCAGCACCGACGGGTTGAACACTGAAGCTTTCTTT. This sequence encodes CASSTDGLNTEAFF.

The count of this clone is one. The chain carries TRBV29-1 and TRBJ1-1; 7 nucleotides match TRBD1. The CDR3 has 11 residues. J was trimmed by 9 bases and V by 7 bases; bases with no gene match: 8. CDR1 and CDR2 (germline): SQVTM, ANQGSEA. The CDR3 reads CSGIDRAQAFF. The CDR3 nucleotides read TGCAGCGGGATTGACAGGGCTCAAGCTTTCTTT.

The chain uses TRBV18 and TRBJ2-7; 12 bases align to TRBD2. Germline trimming cut 5 bases from V and 5 bases from J; bases unmatched to any gene: 7. CDR1 KGHSH and CDR2 LQKENI come from the germline V gene. The CDR3 is 15 amino acids. The CDR3 nucleotides are TGTGCCAGCTCAGGACTAGCGGGAAGTCTCGACGAGCAGTACTTC. Translated: CASSGLAGSLDEQYF. Together with reference TRBV18 and TRBJ2-7, the CDR3 gives the full variable domain: NAGVMQNPRHLVRRRGQEARLRCSPMKGHSHVYWYRQLPEEGLKFMVYLQKENIIDESGMPKERFSAEFPKEGPSILRIQQVVRGDSAAYFCASSGLAGSLDEQYFGPGTRLTVT.

This chain uses TRBV6-5 with TRBJ1-2; no clear D. V was trimmed by 8 bases and J by 5 bases, leaving 12 bases between them. The CDR3 runs 12 residues. CDR1 is MNHEY, CDR2 SVGAGI, per germline. CDR3 bases: TGTGCCAGCTGGAAGGAGATATATGGCTACACCTTC. Encoded protein: CASWKEIYGYTF.

The genes are TRBV6-2 or TRBV6-3 and TRBJ2-1; 7 nucleotides match TRBD1. The V segment lost 6 bases and the J segment 8 bases; nucleotides outside the gene matches: 4. Germline-derived CDR1 and CDR2 are MNHEY and SVGEGT. The CDR3 is 12 amino acids. CDR3 region: CASSRQGYEQFF. Written as DNA, the CDR3 is TGTGCCAGCAGCAGACAGGGTTATGAGCAGTTCTTC.

The chain uses TRBV4-3 and TRBJ2-7; D may be TRBD1 (7 bases). Trimming cost V 2 bases and J 8 bases, with 13 bases left between them. The length of the CDR3 is 13 residues. The V gene's germline CDR1 is LGHNA and CDR2 YSLEER. CDR3 sequence (DNA): TGCGCCAGCAGCCAAATCGGAGGGGGCAAGCAGTACTTC. As protein: CASSQIGGGKQYF.

This clone was recorded once. The chain uses TRBV25-1 and TRBJ1-6, with D tentatively TRBD1 (6 bases). The CDR3 is 17 residues long. The V gene's germline CDR1 is MGHDK and CDR2 SYGVNS. Deletions cut 3 bases from V and 0 bases from J, with 12 bases between. CDR3 in amino acids: CASSDRTEASYNSPLHF. In DNA form, the CDR3 reads TGTGCCAGCAGTGATCGGACAGAGGCCTCCTATAATTCACCCCTCCACTTT.

The rearrangement links TRBV2 to TRBJ2-2; TRBD2 matches 10 bases. The CDR3 is 18 amino acids. Looked up from germline, CDR1 is SNHLY and CDR2 is FYNNEI. The V and J ends lost 5 bases and 1 base, in that order; junction bases with no gene match: 10. The CDR3 nucleotides read TGTGCCAGCAGTATGGTGGCTAGCGGGGGAGGGAACACCGGGGAGCTGTTTTTT. Amino acids: CASSMVASGGGNTGELFF.